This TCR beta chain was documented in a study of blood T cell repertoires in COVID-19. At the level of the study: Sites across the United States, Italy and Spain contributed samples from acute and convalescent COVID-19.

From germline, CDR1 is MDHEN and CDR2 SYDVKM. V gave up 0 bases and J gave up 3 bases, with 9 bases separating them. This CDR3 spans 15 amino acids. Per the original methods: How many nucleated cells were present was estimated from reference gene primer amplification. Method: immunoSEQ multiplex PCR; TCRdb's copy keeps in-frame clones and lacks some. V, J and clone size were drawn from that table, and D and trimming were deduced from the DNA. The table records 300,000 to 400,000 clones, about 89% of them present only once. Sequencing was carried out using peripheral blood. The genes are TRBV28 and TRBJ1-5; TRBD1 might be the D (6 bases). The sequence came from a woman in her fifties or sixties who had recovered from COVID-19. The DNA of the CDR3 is TGTGCCAGCAGTTTATGGGACAGCGACAATCAGCCCCAGCATTTT. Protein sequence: CASSLWDSDNQPQHF.